The 31 T cell receptor beta chains reported below all come from one sample, sequenced in a study of blood T cell repertoires in COVID-19. TCRdb keeps only in-frame clones here, not all; method: immunoSEQ multiplex PCR. The sample yields some 30,000 clones, roughly 88% seen once. The source material was peripheral blood. These receptors all stem from a man aged 70-80 years with active or convalescent COVID-19.

The chain is built from TRBV19 and TRBJ1-2; 8 bases align to TRBD1. This CDR3 has 16 amino acids. In germline, CDR1 is LNHDA, CDR2 SQIVND (reference sequence). With 1 base clipped from V and 8 bases from J, the junction kept 12 bases outside the gene matches. CDR3 sequence reads: CASSIVAGGLSPGYTF. In DNA form, the CDR3 reads TGTGCCAGTAGTATAGTTGCAGGGGGCCTCTCTCCGGGCTACACCTTC.

Comments on this clone: A junction boundary mismatches the germline segment, possibly from a read error. The V gene is TRBV28, the J gene TRBJ2-2; 10 bases are shared with TRBD1. This CDR3 region has 16 residues. The germline V gene encodes CDR1 MDHEN and CDR2 SYDVKM. DNA for the CDR3: TGTGCCAGCAGGGCCCGGGGACAGGGGAACGCCGGGGAGCTGTTTTTT. Translated, it gives CASRARGQGNAGELFF.

CDR3 amino acids: CASSWGQIEAFF. As DNA, the CDR3 is TGTGCCAGCAGCTGGGGACAAATTGAAGCTTTCTTT. J is TRBJ1-1 and V is TRBV5-5, with D perhaps matching TRBD1 (6 bases). The CDR3 spans 12 residues. The V end lost 3 bases, the J end lost 7 bases, and 10 bases lay between the germline ends. From germline, CDR1 is SGHKS and CDR2 YYEKEE (reference sequence).

The chain has TRBV9 and TRBJ1-2; D is ambiguous. This CDR3 region has 14 residues. Per germline, CDR1 SGDLS and CDR2 YYNGEE. The V end lost 0 bases, the J end lost 3 bases, and 9 bases lay between the germline ends. CDR3 nucleotides: TGTGCCAGCAGCGTAGGTCTAGGTTACTATGGCTACACCTTC. This codes for CASSVGLGYYGYTF. Looking up the rest from reference TRBV9 and TRBJ1-2 gives the full variable domain: DSGVTQTPKHLITATGQRVTLRCSPRSGDLSVYWYQQSLDQGLQFLIQYYNGEERAKGNILERFSAQQFPDLHSELNLSSLELGDSALYFCASSVGLGYYGYTFGSGTRLTVV.

The V call is TRBV5-4, the J call TRBJ1-6; tentatively, D is TRBD1 (6 bases). The ends were cut back, 4 bases at V and 8 bases at J, with 19 bases in the middle. CDR3 length: 16 residues. Germline V lookup: CDR1 SGHNT, CDR2 YYREEE (reference sequence). CDR3 coding DNA: TGTGCCAGCAGCGAGGGGGGGGGAAATAAGGATTCACCCCTCCACTTT. Its translation: CASSEGGGNKDSPLHF.

V is TRBV7-2 and J is TRBJ1-3; 8 bases line up with TRBD1. CDR3 length: 14 amino acids. V lost 5 bases and J lost 5; bases outside the gene matches: 5. Germline V gene lookup returns CDR1 SGHTA and CDR2 FQGNSA. The CDR3 is CASSVQGARNTIYF. The CDR3 DNA is TGTGCCAGCAGCGTCCAGGGGGCGAGAAACACCATATATTTT. Full variable domain (missing parts from reference TRBV7-2 and TRBJ1-3): GAGVSQSPSNKVTEKGKDVELRCDPISGHTALYWYRQSLGQGLEFLIYFQGNSAPDKSGLPSDRFSAERTGGSVSTLTIQRTQQEDSAVYLCASSVQGARNTIYFGEGSWLTVV.

This sequence joins TRBV28 and TRBJ2-1; 7 nucleotides match TRBD1. The CDR3 extends over 13 amino acids. Germline values: CDR1 MDHEN, CDR2 SYDVKM. V lost 3 bases and J lost 4; bases outside the gene matches: 0. The CDR3 loop is CASSLGQYNEQFF. DNA for the CDR3: TGTGCCAGCAGTTTGGGACAGTACAATGAGCAGTTCTTC.

V usage is TRBV5-6 and J usage is TRBJ1-3, with TRBD1 as a possible D gene (5 bases). CDR1 and CDR2 from the germline V gene are SGHDT and YYEEEE. V dropped 4 bases and J dropped 2 bases, with 13 bases sitting between them. The CDR3 is 15 amino acids. In nucleotides, the CDR3 is TGTGCCAGCAGCACCGGGACTCAGGCTGGAAACACCATATATTTT. This translates into CASSTGTQAGNTIYF.

The genes are TRBV4-2 and TRBJ2-1; D remains unclear. Trimming cost V 0 bases and J 3 bases, with 9 bases left between them. From germline, CDR1 is LGHNA and CDR2 YNFKEQ. The CDR3 consists of 15 residues. CDR3 sequence (DNA): TGTGCCAGCAGCCAAGAGAATACGGTCTACAATGAGCAGTTCTTC. This translates into CASSQENTVYNEQFF.

Details on this clone: An end of the junction differs from the germline gene, which may be a read error. This chain links TRBV12-5 with TRBJ1-1; 8 bases are a match to TRBD1. The CDR3 has 11 amino acids. Germline lookup yields CDR1 LGHNT and CDR2 FRNRAP. CDR3 protein: CASGPDRGEVF. DNA of the CDR3: TGTGCTAGTGGGCCCGACAGGGGAGAGGTGTTT.

V usage is TRBV5-1 and J usage is TRBJ2-3; perhaps TRBD1 as D (6 bases). The V gene lost 3 bases and the J gene lost 3 bases, with 8 bases spanning the gap. Germline V CDR1 and CDR2: SGHRS, YFSETQ. The CDR3 is made up of 13 amino acids. CDR3 in DNA: TGCGCCAGCAGCTACGGACAGACAGATACGCAGTATTTT. This codes for CASSYGQTDTQYF.

The V call is TRBV6-5, the J call TRBJ1-2; D perhaps matches TRBD1 (6 bases). CDR1 and CDR2 (germline): MNHEY, SVGAGI. The CDR3 spans 14 residues. Between the trimmed V and J ends, which lost 6 bases and 4 bases, there was a span of 15 bases. CDR3 protein: CASRLGGGSYGYTF. The CDR3 DNA follows: TGTGCCAGCAGGCTAGGGGGGGGGAGCTATGGCTACACCTTC.

The genes are TRBV27 and TRBJ2-5; TRBD1 matches at 8 bases. The trim removed 6 bases at V and 5 bases at J, leaving 8 bases unmatched. This CDR3 has 14 amino acids. CDR1 is MNHEY and CDR2 is SMNVEV in the germline V gene (reference sequence). CDR3 in amino acids: CASRSQGAWETQYF. In nucleotides, the CDR3 is TGTGCCAGCAGGTCCCAGGGGGCGTGGGAGACCCAGTACTTC.

The genes are TRBV5-1 and TRBJ1-1; D uncertain. V lost 1 base, J lost 7 bases, and 11 bases lay in between. The length of the CDR3 is 13 residues. Per germline, CDR1 SGHRS and CDR2 YFSETQ. CDR3 amino acids: CASSLRVAGEAFF. CDR3 in DNA: TGCGCCAGCAGCTTGCGAGTCGCAGGTGAAGCTTTCTTT.

V and J are TRBV7-3 and TRBJ1-1; D is ambiguous. This CDR3 spans 13 amino acids. Germline V gene sequence: CDR1 SGHTA, CDR2 FQGTGA. The germline V and J ends were trimmed by 1 base and 4 bases, with 7 bases remaining between them. CDR3 nucleotide sequence: TGTGCCAGCAGCTTAAATCGAGGCACTGAAGCTTTCTTT. It translates to CASSLNRGTEAFF.

The chain carries TRBV5-8 and TRBJ1-5; D might be TRBD1 (6 bases). Germline V CDR1 and CDR2: SGHTS, YDEGEE. V lost 1 base and J lost 7, with 12 bases in between. The CDR3 has 14 amino acids. CDR3 sequence: CASSLSGDGQPQHF. The CDR3 nucleotides are TGTGCCAGCAGCTTGTCAGGGGACGGGCAGCCCCAGCATTTT.

The V gene is TRBV20-1, the J gene TRBJ1-6, with no clear D. Germline lookup yields CDR1 DFQATT and CDR2 SNEGSKA (reference sequence). V was shortened by 8 bases and J by 13 bases, with 15 bases between the two germline ends. The CDR3 is made up of 11 amino acids. Here the CDR3 DNA reads TGCAGTTTTACTCGGGGAAAGCCCCTCCACTTT. Amino acids: CSFTRGKPLHF.

This sequence joins TRBV24-1 and TRBJ2-5, with 13 bases matching TRBD2. The V segment lost 4 bases and the J segment 5 bases; nucleotides outside the gene matches: 12. Germline V gene data show CDR1 as KGHDR and CDR2 as SFDVKD. The CDR3 has 18 amino acids. CDR3 in amino acids: CATSDRGLAGEVVETQYF. CDR3 DNA sequence: TGTGCCACCAGTGACCGAGGACTAGCGGGAGAAGTTGTGGAGACCCAGTACTTC.

This sequence joins TRBV7-7 and TRBJ2-3, with 8 bases matching TRBD1. Trimming at V came to 5 bases and at J to 8 bases, leaving 6 bases not matched to a gene. This CDR3 contains 13 residues. Germline CDR1 SSHAT, CDR2 FNYEAQ (reference sequence). In DNA, the CDR3 is TGTGCCAGCAGCCCCCAGGGGGCAGCTACGCAGTATTTT. As protein: CASSPQGAATQYF.

The chain uses TRBV5-1 and TRBJ2-5; possible D gene TRBD2, 5 bases. The germline V gene encodes CDR1 SGHRS and CDR2 YFSETQ. Trimming stripped 3 bases from V and 0 bases from J, with 15 bases between. CDR3 size: 16 residues. The CDR3 reads CASSSRGAAYQETQYF. In DNA, the CDR3 is TGCGCCAGCAGCTCCCGGGGTGCCGCTTACCAAGAGACCCAGTACTTC.

This chain uses TRBV10-1 with TRBJ2-1; 11 positions match TRBD2. V lost 4 bases, J lost 7 bases, and 9 bases stayed unmatched. The CDR3 extends over 16 amino acids. Looked up from germline, CDR1 is WNHNN and CDR2 is SYGVQD (reference sequence). CDR3 sequence reads: CASSGLAGSYVNEQFF. The CDR3 coding sequence is TGCGCCAGCAGTGGACTAGCGGGATCTTACGTGAATGAGCAGTTCTTC.

V and J are TRBV29-1 and TRBJ1-3, with 8 bases lining up with TRBD1. CDR1 is SQVTM and CDR2 is ANQGSEA in the germline V gene. V shed 6 bases and J 2 bases; nucleotides not matched to a gene: 6. The CDR3 totals 14 residues. CDR3 in DNA: TGCAGCGTCCTCCCACAGGGGGCTGGAAACACCATATATTTT. Protein product: CSVLPQGAGNTIYF.

The genes are TRBV27 and TRBJ2-1; D is perhaps TRBD2 (6 bases). Germline CDR1 is MNHEY and CDR2 is SMNVEV (reference sequence). The CDR3 length is 14 residues. Trimming took 2 bases from V and 4 from J, leaving 9 bases between them. For the CDR3, the DNA is TGTGCCAGCAGTTTAGGCGGGGTATACAATGAGCAGTTCTTC. Protein product: CASSLGGVYNEQFF.

The CDR3 here is CASSSRGDNEKLFF. DNA of the CDR3: TGTGCCAGTAGTTCCAGGGGAGATAATGAAAAACTGTTTTTT. This chain uses TRBV19 with TRBJ1-4; D is perhaps TRBD1 (6 bases). The CDR3 is 14 amino acids. Trimming pared 5 bases from V and 4 bases from J, leaving 11 bases between. Germline V gives CDR1 LNHDA, CDR2 SQIVND (reference sequence).

The CDR3 DNA reads as TGTGCCAGCAGCTCTTCCGGGACAGGGGTCACAAATCAGCCCCAGCATTTT. Protein: CASSSSGTGVTNQPQHF. This chain connects TRBV7-8 to TRBJ1-5; 10 positions agree with TRBD1. V shed 4 bases and J 4 bases; nucleotides not matched to a gene: 10. Germline CDR1 and CDR2: SGHVS and FQNEAQ. CDR3 length equals 17 residues.

The genes are TRBV28 and TRBJ1-2; maybe TRBD1 (6 bases). The germline gives CDR1 MDHEN, CDR2 SYDVKM. Between the trimmed V and J ends, which lost 11 bases and 5 bases, there was a span of 18 bases. There are 13 residues in the CDR3. The CDR3 DNA is TGTGCCGTAGGGGGGCGGGGGAGGTATGGCTACACCTTC. It yields the protein CAVGGRGRYGYTF.

The V gene is TRBV6-4, the J gene TRBJ2-5, with TRBD1 matching over 11 bases. Trimming removed 6 bases from V and 5 bases from J; junction bases left unmatched: 11. The CDR3 is 16 amino acids. Germline CDR1 reads MRHNA; CDR2 reads SNTAGT. DNA of the CDR3: TGTGCCAGCAGGCTCGGACAGGGGGCTCCGGAGGAGACCCAGTACTTC. Protein: CASRLGQGAPEETQYF.

The J gene is TRBJ1-1, the V gene TRBV18; D is uncertain. This CDR3 comprises 14 residues. Germline V CDR1 and CDR2: KGHSH, LQKENI. V was clipped by 3 bases and J by 1 base, with 9 bases between them. The CDR3, as DNA: TGTGCCAGCTCACCTCTACCCGGGAACACTGAAGCTTTCTTT. This sequence encodes CASSPLPGNTEAFF.

V usage is TRBV30 and J usage is TRBJ2-7; possibly TRBD1 for D (6 bases). Trimming took 2 bases from V and 3 from J, leaving 11 bases between them. The CDR3 has 13 residues. CDR1 is GTSNPN, CDR2 SVGIG, per germline (reference sequence). CDR3 sequence reads: CAWSRQGIYEQYF. The CDR3 DNA follows: TGTGCCTGGAGTCGGCAGGGGATCTACGAGCAGTACTTC.

The chain links TRBV25-1 to TRBJ1-1; D remains unclear. V was cut by 7 bases and J by 4 bases, with 10 bases left in between. Looked up from germline, CDR1 is MGHDK and CDR2 is SYGVNS. This CDR3 spans 12 amino acids. The CDR3 sequence: CASNGGGTEAFF. In DNA form, the CDR3 reads TGTGCCAGCAACGGAGGAGGCACTGAAGCTTTCTTT.

The chain carries TRBV5-1 and TRBJ2-6; the D is unclear. Deletions cut 4 bases from V and 3 bases from J, with 11 bases between. The CDR3 runs 15 residues. Germline loops: CDR1 SGHRS, CDR2 YFSETQ. The CDR3 bases are TGCGCCAGCAGCATGACTCTCCTTGGGGCCAACGTCCTGACTTTC. As protein: CASSMTLLGANVLTF. Full variable domain (remainder filled in from reference TRBV5-1 and TRBJ2-6): KAGVTQTPRYLIKTRGQQVTLSCSPISGHRSVSWYQQTPGQGLQFLFEYFSETQRNKGNFPGRFSGRQFSNSRSEMNVSTLELGDSALYLCASSMTLLGANVLTFGAGSRLTVL.